This T cell receptor (beta chain) derives from a study of blood T cell repertoires in COVID-19. Looking at the study overall: From the United States, Italy and Spain came samples of acute and convalescent COVID-19.

The method was immunoSEQ multiplex PCR; TCRdb's version includes in-frame clones alone and lacks a portion of them. The sample holds about 100,000 clones, 80% to 90% seen once. The specimen sequenced was peripheral blood. The sequence derives from a woman in her twenties or thirties with acute or convalescent COVID-19.

The DNA for the CDR3 is TGTGCCAGCAGCTTGACACCCGCAAGCTCTGGAAACACCATATATTTT. Residues: CASSLTPASSGNTIYF. This rearrangement joins TRBV7-9 to TRBJ1-3, with no clear D. Germline-derived CDR1 and CDR2 are SEHNR and FQNEAQ (reference sequence). V lost 3 bases and J lost 0, with 12 bases in between. The CDR3 spans 16 residues.